This T cell receptor (beta chain) derives from a study of shared clonotypes between healthy human individuals. On the study more broadly: The cohort had two women and three men, ages 18 to 49.

From germline, CDR1 is SGHRS and CDR2 YFSETQ. V lost 6 bases to trimming and J lost 6 bases; unmatched junction nucleotides: 10. The CDR3 contains 14 residues. Unsorted samples, those not sorted, used approximately 100 million PBMCs for genomic DNA. Generated by immunoSEQ multiplex PCR, the TCRdb table keeps only in-frame clones and is missing some. This table holds roughly 95,000 clones, around 43% found once. This clone turned up a few times. The TCR originated in a woman between 40 and 50 years old in good health. Some clones in this sample may be carry-over from other donors' samples. V and J are TRBV5-1 and TRBJ2-7, with 9 bases lining up with TRBD1. Source material: PBMCs. In nucleotides, the CDR3 is TGCGCCAGCACTGTATGGACAGGGGTTTGCGAGCAGTACTTC. This translates into CASTVWTGVCEQYF.